Each of the 4 T cell receptor beta chains below was sequenced from the same sample in a study of blood T cell repertoires in COVID-19. Produced via immunoSEQ multiplex PCR; TCRdb's table is partial and in-frame only. The profile shows around 280,000 clones, 90% of them singletons. The specimen was PBMCs or T cells enriched from blood (not recorded which). The source is a woman under 30 with acute COVID-19.

This clone has more than one count but fewer than ten. The chain recombines TRBV14 with TRBJ2-5; TRBD1 agrees at 7 bases. Germline V gene sequence: CDR1 SGHDN, CDR2 FVKESK. This CDR3 region has 14 residues. V was clipped by 4 bases and J by 5 bases; unmatched bases: 7. The CDR3 coding sequence is TGTGCCAGCAGCCGCAGGGACAGTCCGGAGACCCAGTACTTC. Protein sequence: CASSRRDSPETQYF.

This clone was observed a single time. This sequence joins TRBV27 and TRBJ1-5; TRBD1 aligns across 8 bases. V was pared by 5 bases and J by 5 bases, with 2 bases of the junction left unmatched. This CDR3 contains 13 residues. The germline V gene has CDR1 MNHEY and CDR2 SMNVEV (reference sequence). CDR3 amino acids: CASSQGAYQPQHF. The DNA of the CDR3 is TGTGCCAGCAGTCAGGGGGCATATCAGCCCCAGCATTTT.

The chain carries TRBV28 and TRBJ1-6, with a weak D call TRBD1 (6 bases). V lost 5 bases, J lost 2 bases, and 10 bases lay in between. This CDR3 has 15 residues. Germline assignment: CDR1 MDHEN and CDR2 SYDVKM. CDR3 coding DNA: TGTGCCAGCAGTCCCAGGGGTACCTATAATTCACCCCTCCACTTT. It specifies CASSPRGTYNSPLHF.

This sequence joins TRBV28 and TRBJ2-7; possible D gene TRBD2, 6 bases. CDR1 is MDHEN, CDR2 SYDVKM, per germline. The V end lost 8 bases, the J end lost 4 bases, and 12 bases lay between the germline ends. CDR3 size: 12 residues. DNA for the CDR3: TGTGCCAGCCATAGCGGAAGGTACGAGCAGTACTTC. This translates into CASHSGRYEQYF.